This passage covers 5 T cell receptor beta chains from one sample sequenced in a study of cytomegalovirus exposure and HLA in healthy donors. Assay used: immunoSEQ multiplex PCR; TCRdb lists only in-frame clones, some missing. This sample carries about 120,000 clones, more than 75% of them seen once, and the ten largest clones take 6% to 7%. Sequences were obtained from PBMCs. The receptors derive from a woman aged 18-29 years in good health and CMV-seropositive.

V usage is TRBV2 and J usage is TRBJ1-1; maybe TRBD1 (5 bases). The V end lost 6 bases, the J end lost 5 bases, and 25 bases lay between the germline ends. The length of the CDR3 is 17 residues. In germline, CDR1 is SNHLY, CDR2 FYNNEI. CDR3 sequence reads: CASRATEMVEVGTEAFF. The CDR3 nucleotides read TGTGCCAGCAGAGCGACAGAGATGGTAGAGGTTGGGACTGAAGCTTTCTTT.

This chain joins TRBV2 and TRBJ2-1, with D hard to call. Germline CDR1 and CDR2: SNHLY and FYNNEI. The CDR3 spans 12 residues. Trimming stripped 8 bases from V and 3 bases from J, with 8 bases between. The CDR3 sequence: CASEPSYNEQFF. In DNA form, the CDR3 reads TGTGCCAGCGAGCCGAGCTACAATGAGCAGTTCTTC.

V and J are TRBV5-1 and TRBJ2-1, with a weak D call TRBD2 (7 bases). The V gene lost 4 bases and the J gene lost 3 bases, with 17 bases spanning the gap. Germline V gene lookup returns CDR1 SGHRS and CDR2 YFSETQ. The CDR3 has 16 residues. The CDR3 sequence: CASSPTGAGVYNEQFF. In DNA form, the CDR3 reads TGCGCCAGCAGCCCAACGGGGGCGGGAGTCTACAATGAGCAGTTCTTC.

This clone has just a few counts. The chain joins TRBV25-1 to TRBJ2-1, with 10 positions matching TRBD1. Trimming took 6 bases from V and 7 from J; bases not matched to a gene: 9. From germline, CDR1 is MGHDK and CDR2 SYGVNS. The length of the CDR3 is 15 residues. The CDR3 DNA reads TGTGCCAGCAGGGCCGGGACAGGGGCCAGGAATGAGCAGTTCTTC. Protein sequence: CASRAGTGARNEQFF.

V and J are TRBV25-1 and TRBJ2-7, with TRBD1 matching over 7 bases. The CDR3 covers 14 residues. Looked up from germline, CDR1 is MGHDK and CDR2 is SYGVNS. The ends lost 4 bases at V and 3 bases at J; junction bases unmatched: 6. This chain's CDR3 is CASSGGTVLYEQYF. For the CDR3, the DNA is TGTGCCAGCAGTGGAGGGACAGTCCTCTACGAGCAGTACTTC.